These 23 T cell receptor beta chains were all obtained from the same sample, sequenced in a study of blood T cell repertoires in COVID-19. Repertoires were generated with immunoSEQ multiplex PCR, while TCRdb's copy carries only in-frame clones and drops some. The sample records some 300,000 clones, approximately 89% being singletons. Sequenced sample: peripheral blood. All receptors derive from a woman under 40 who had recovered from COVID-19.

The chain is built from TRBV30 and TRBJ2-7, with 7 bases fitting TRBD1. V lost 4 bases and J lost 0; bases outside the gene matches: 12. The CDR3 has 16 amino acids. Germline loops: CDR1 GTSNPN, CDR2 SVGIG (reference sequence). The CDR3 coding sequence is TGTGCCTGGAAACCCGGGACAGCCCATTTCTCCTACGAGCAGTACTTC. Amino acids: CAWKPGTAHFSYEQYF. The full variable domain, its missing parts supplied by reference TRBV30 and TRBJ2-7, is SQTIHQWPATLVQPVGSPLSLECTVEGTSNPNLYWYRQAAGRGLQLLFYSVGIGQISSEVPQNLSASRPQDRQFILSSKKLLLSDSGFYLCAWKPGTAHFSYEQYFGPGTRLTVT.

The genes are TRBV5-1 and TRBJ1-5, with 8 nucleotides matching TRBD1. The germline V gene has CDR1 SGHRS and CDR2 YFSETQ. V trimming: 0 bases; J trimming: 0 bases; junction bases outside the gene matches: 5. The CDR3 runs to 17 residues. The DNA for the CDR3 is TGCGCCAGCAGCTTGGGCCCAGGGGGCAATAGCAATCAGCCCCAGCATTTT. This sequence encodes CASSLGPGGNSNQPQHF.

The chain couples TRBV5-4 to TRBJ1-6, with 7 bases lining up with TRBD1. Germline values: CDR1 SGHNT, CDR2 YYREEE (reference sequence). This CDR3 comprises 16 residues. V was clipped by 8 bases and J by 2 bases; unmatched bases: 10. CDR3: CASFKTGTAYNSPLHF. The CDR3 DNA follows: TGTGCCAGTTTCAAAACCGGGACAGCCTATAATTCACCCCTCCACTTT.

The J gene is TRBJ2-1, the V gene TRBV7-2; D may be TRBD1 (6 bases). This CDR3 comprises 15 residues. Looked up from germline, CDR1 is SGHTA and CDR2 is FQGNSA. The V and J ends lost 5 bases and 0 bases respectively, with 11 bases between them. The CDR3 coding sequence is TGTGCCAGCAGCATTACAGGGAGCTCCTACAATGAGCAGTTCTTC. Its translation is CASSITGSSYNEQFF.

J is TRBJ1-5 and V is TRBV5-5, with TRBD1 matching 9 bases. Trimming at V came to 6 bases and at J to 2 bases, leaving 6 bases not matched to a gene. The CDR3 totals 15 residues. CDR1 is SGHKS and CDR2 is YYEKEE in the germline V gene (reference sequence). CDR3 loop: CASKMGQGGNQPQHF. The CDR3 nucleotides are TGTGCCAGCAAAATGGGACAGGGAGGCAATCAGCCCCAGCATTTT.

V is TRBV27 and J is TRBJ1-2; 7 positions match TRBD1. The CDR3 runs 13 residues. Germline V gives CDR1 MNHEY, CDR2 SMNVEV (reference sequence). V lost 6 bases to trimming and J lost 7 bases; unmatched junction nucleotides: 8. The CDR3 DNA is TGTGCCAGCAGCTTCACAGGGGCGAGTGGCTACACCTTC. Translating gives CASSFTGASGYTF.

This rearrangement joins TRBV10-2 to TRBJ2-7; 8 bases are a match to TRBD1. Germline CDR1 WSHSY, CDR2 SAAADI. V lost 3 bases and J lost 1; bases outside the gene matches: 5. The CDR3 spans 15 residues. Here the CDR3 DNA reads TGCGCCAGCAGTGACACGGGGACAGGTTCCTACGAGCAGTACTTC. Amino acid sequence: CASSDTGTGSYEQYF.

The gene calls are TRBV12-5 and TRBJ1-4; D is perhaps TRBD1 (6 bases). Germline V CDR1 and CDR2: LGHNT, FRNRAP. Trimming removed 7 bases from V and 8 bases from J, with 23 bases in between. The CDR3 length is 16 residues. CDR3 nucleotide sequence: TGTGCTAGTGACGCACGTCGGACAGCTTCGGGAGAAAAACTGTTTTTT. Its protein is CASDARRTASGEKLFF. Full variable domain (remainder filled in from reference TRBV12-5 and TRBJ1-4): DARVTQTPRHKVTEMGQEVTMRCQPILGHNTVFWYRQTMMQGLELLAYFRNRAPLDDSGMPKDRFSAEMPDATLATLKIQPSEPRDSAVYFCASDARRTASGEKLFFGSGTQLSVL.

The chain couples TRBV30 to TRBJ1-4; 9 nucleotides line up with TRBD1. Germline V lookup: CDR1 GTSNPN, CDR2 SVGIG (reference sequence). The CDR3 contains 15 residues. The V segment lost 1 base and the J segment 8 bases; nucleotides outside the gene matches: 8. This CDR3 is CAWSGGTGREEKLFF. DNA of the CDR3: TGTGCCTGGAGTGGGGGGACAGGGAGGGAAGAAAAACTGTTTTTT. Variable domain in full (rest from reference TRBV30 and TRBJ1-4): SQTIHQWPATLVQPVGSPLSLECTVEGTSNPNLYWYRQAAGRGLQLLFYSVGIGQISSEVPQNLSASRPQDRQFILSSKKLLLSDSGFYLCAWSGGTGREEKLFFGSGTQLSVL.

The CDR3 loop is CAISAGTGVYGYTF. In nucleotides, the CDR3 is TGTGCCATCAGTGCCGGGACAGGGGTCTATGGCTACACCTTC. The V call is TRBV10-3, the J call TRBJ1-2; 10 bases are shared with TRBD1. The CDR3 spans 14 residues. V dropped 4 bases and J dropped 4; count of bases not matched to a gene: 3. Per germline, CDR1 ENHRY and CDR2 SYGVKD.

This clone occurred once. V is TRBV28 and J is TRBJ2-1; 9 bases line up with TRBD2. CDR3 size: 13 residues. Per germline, CDR1 MDHEN and CDR2 SYDVKM. The V gene end was trimmed by 6 bases and the J gene end by 8 bases; junction bases not matched to a gene: 5. Here the CDR3 DNA reads TGTGCCAGCAGGAGTAGCGGGGGAGATGAGCAGTTCTTC. It encodes CASRSSGGDEQFF.

The chain joins TRBV19 to TRBJ2-5; D possibly corresponds to TRBD2 (6 bases). Deletions cut 6 bases from V and 5 bases from J, with 22 bases between. The length of the CDR3 is 16 residues. Looked up from germline, CDR1 is LNHDA and CDR2 is SQIVND (reference sequence). CDR3 sequence reads: CASSPQEGGRGETQYF. CDR3 DNA: TGTGCCAGTAGCCCCCAGGAAGGAGGGCGCGGGGAGACCCAGTACTTC.

The chain couples TRBV4-1 to TRBJ2-7, with 7 positions matching TRBD2. Per germline, CDR1 MGHRA and CDR2 YSYEKL. J gave up 3 bases and V 0 bases, and 5 bases lay outside the gene matches. CDR3 size: 15 residues. As DNA, the CDR3 is TGCGCCAGCAGCCAAGATGGTCGGGGGGTCTACGAGCAGTACTTC. It translates to CASSQDGRGVYEQYF.

CDR3 in amino acids: CASSLDGNTGELFF. CDR3 sequence (DNA): TGTGCCAGCAGCTTAGACGGGAACACCGGGGAGCTGTTTTTT. This rearrangement joins TRBV7-9 to TRBJ2-2, with no clear D. This CDR3 contains 14 residues. The V end was cut by 1 base, the J end by 1 base, with 4 bases between. Germline lookup yields CDR1 SEHNR and CDR2 FQNEAQ (reference sequence).

The chain carries TRBV4-1 and TRBJ1-1, with 7 bases that match TRBD1. V dropped 2 bases and J dropped 13; count of bases not matched to a gene: 16. Per germline, CDR1 MGHRA and CDR2 YSYEKL. This CDR3 has 15 residues. CDR3 amino acids: CASSQSYARDSRDFF. The CDR3 region has the DNA TGCGCCAGCAGCCAATCTTATGCCCGGGACAGTCGGGATTTCTTT.

This clone was observed a single time. The chain uses TRBV28 and TRBJ2-1; a weak D match, TRBD2 (6 bases). Trimming removed 7 bases at V and 8 bases at J, with 18 bases between. Looked up from germline, CDR1 is MDHEN and CDR2 is SYDVKM. The CDR3 runs 14 residues. The DNA of the CDR3 is TGTGCCAGCAAGGGACTTGTTGTGAGGGATGAGCAGTTCTTC. As protein: CASKGLVVRDEQFF.

At least ten counts were recorded for this clone. The chain recombines TRBV10-2 with TRBJ2-1; D remains ambiguous. This CDR3 contains 15 residues. Germline values: CDR1 WSHSY, CDR2 SAAADI. V lost 4 bases to trimming and J lost 0 bases, with 10 bases between them. The CDR3 spells CASSATESSYNEQFF. The DNA of the CDR3 is TGCGCCAGCAGTGCCACGGAGAGCTCCTACAATGAGCAGTTCTTC.

This chain uses TRBV5-1 with TRBJ2-3; tentative D call: TRBD1 (5 bases). Per germline, CDR1 SGHRS and CDR2 YFSETQ. V lost 2 bases, J lost 0 bases, and 10 bases lay in between. The CDR3 consists of 15 residues. This chain's CDR3 is CASSLRTGSTDTQYF. Here the CDR3 DNA reads TGCGCCAGCAGCTTACGCACAGGTAGCACAGATACGCAGTATTTT.

The CDR3: CASSLSHNSPLHF. In DNA form, the CDR3 reads TGTGCCAGCAGCTTGTCACACAATTCACCCCTCCACTTT. The chain uses TRBV11-1 and TRBJ1-6; D gene ambiguous. CDR3 length: 13 amino acids. With 3 bases removed from V and 7 bases from J, the gap between germline ends came to 7 bases. The germline gives CDR1 SGHAT, CDR2 FQDESV (reference sequence).

The chain employs TRBV5-1 and TRBJ2-3; maybe TRBD1 (6 bases). V was cut by 2 bases and J by 6 bases, with 10 bases left in between. Germline CDR1 SGHRS, CDR2 YFSETQ. The CDR3 runs 13 residues. The CDR3 spells CASSFRGSDTQYF. CDR3 sequence (DNA): TGCGCCAGCAGCTTCAGGGGAAGTGATACGCAGTATTTT.

The chain is built from TRBV7-3 and TRBJ1-1; D remains unclear. Germline CDR1 reads SGHTA; CDR2 reads FQGTGA. This CDR3 contains 13 residues. Trimming stripped 1 base from V and 1 base from J, with 4 bases between. The CDR3 is CASSLNRNTEAFF. In DNA, the CDR3 is TGTGCCAGCAGCTTAAACAGGAACACTGAAGCTTTCTTT.

This sequence joins TRBV5-1 and TRBJ1-1, with D perhaps matching TRBD1 (6 bases). The CDR3 covers 13 residues. Germline CDR1 is SGHRS and CDR2 is YFSETQ. V was trimmed by 4 bases and J by 4 bases, leaving 11 bases between them. The CDR3: CASSPGHPTEAFF. CDR3 bases: TGCGCCAGCAGCCCGGGACACCCCACTGAAGCTTTCTTT.

V is TRBV3-1 (or the pseudogene TRBV3-2) and J is TRBJ2-7; perhaps TRBD2 as D (5 bases). This CDR3 is 16 amino acids long. CDR1 is LGHDT and CDR2 is YNNKEL in the germline V gene (reference sequence). Trimming left V 4 bases short and J 5 bases short, with 21 bases between. In nucleotides, the CDR3 is TGTGCCAGCAGCCCCCCTTTCCAGACCCGAGGGCACGAGCAGTACTTC. It codes for CASSPPFQTRGHEQYF.